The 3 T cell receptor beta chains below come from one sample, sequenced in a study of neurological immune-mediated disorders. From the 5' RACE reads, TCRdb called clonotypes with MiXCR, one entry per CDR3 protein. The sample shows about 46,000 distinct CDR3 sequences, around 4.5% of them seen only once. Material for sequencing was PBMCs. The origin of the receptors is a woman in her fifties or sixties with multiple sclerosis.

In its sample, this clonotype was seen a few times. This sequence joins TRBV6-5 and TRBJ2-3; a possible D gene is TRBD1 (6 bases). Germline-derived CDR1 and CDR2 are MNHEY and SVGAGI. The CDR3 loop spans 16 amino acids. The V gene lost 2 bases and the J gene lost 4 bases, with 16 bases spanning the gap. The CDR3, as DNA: TGTGCCAGCAGTTACGGGCAGGGGCGGTACTCAGATACGCAGTATTTT. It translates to CASSYGQGRYSDTQYF.

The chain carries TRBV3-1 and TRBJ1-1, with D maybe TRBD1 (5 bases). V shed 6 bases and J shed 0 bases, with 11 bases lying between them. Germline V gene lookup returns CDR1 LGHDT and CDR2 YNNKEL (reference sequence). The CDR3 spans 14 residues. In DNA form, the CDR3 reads TGTGCCAGCAGTCTTGGGGCCCTGAACACTGAAGCTTTCTTT. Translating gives CASSLGALNTEAFF.

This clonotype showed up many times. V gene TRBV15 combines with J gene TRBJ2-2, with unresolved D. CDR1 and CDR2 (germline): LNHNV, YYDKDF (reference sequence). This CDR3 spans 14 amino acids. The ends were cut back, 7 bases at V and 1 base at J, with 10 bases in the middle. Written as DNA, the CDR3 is TGTGCCACCAAACAGCTTGTGAACACCGGGGAGCTGTTTTTT. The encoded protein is CATKQLVNTGELFF.